Below, 2 T cell receptor beta chains from the same sample are listed, as sequenced in a study of early T cells in non-severe SARS-CoV-2 infection (dated by TCRdb to the early 2020s). Library creation used 5' RACE. TCRdb shows the sequencer as NextSeq 500. TCRdb's own reprocessing of the public reads used fastp at Q25 and MiXCR and kept productive beta chains. Rows with one shared CDR3 protein collapse into an entry with the most common genes and DNA. For this sample there are more than 55,000 distinct CDR3 sequences; 10% to 15% appear just once. Clones ranked in the top ten supply around 5% of the sample. Sequencing was carried out using whole blood. These receptors came from an adult who was a healthcare worker with PCR-confirmed SARS-CoV-2 infection or an uninfected control (not recorded which).

The chain has TRBV12-3 or TRBV12-4 and TRBJ2-7, with 9 bases that match TRBD1. Trimming removed 11 bases from V and 3 bases from J; junction bases left unmatched: 5. This CDR3 has 12 amino acids. The CDR3 nucleotides read TGTGCCGGGGGACAGGGCCTCTACGAGCAGTACTTC. This sequence encodes CAGGQGLYEQYF.

This clonotype has at least ten counts. The chain recombines TRBV9 with TRBJ2-3, with D possibly matching TRBD2 (7 bases). CDR3 size: 16 residues. V was shortened by 0 bases and J by 2 bases, with 13 bases between the two germline ends. Germline CDR1 is SGDLS and CDR2 is YYNGEE. The CDR3 spells CASSVGAGALTDTQYF. DNA of the CDR3: TGTGCCAGCAGCGTAGGGGCGGGGGCCCTCACAGATACGCAGTATTTT. The full variable domain, rest sourced from reference TRBV9 and TRBJ2-3, is DSGVTQTPKHLITATGQRVTLRCSPRSGDLSVYWYQQSLDQGLQFLIQYYNGEERAKGNILERFSAQQFPDLHSELNLSSLELGDSALYFCASSVGAGALTDTQYFGPGTRLTVL.